The 9 T cell receptor beta chains below were found in one sample sequenced in a study of technical replicates of blood from a few donors (dated by TCRdb to the late 2010s). To prepare the library, the immunoSEQ multiplex PCR assay was applied. TCRdb obtained this table from immuneACCESS and retained in-frame rearrangements with V and J assigned. These tables miss some clones; where compared with another copy, unresolved V genes account for less than half of the shortfall, and the remainder is unexplained. The table for this sample lists approximately 92,000 clones; roughly 96% of them were counted only once. The ten largest clonotypes hold 0.2% to 0.25% of the sample. Material: T cells isolated from PBMCs. Receptors originate from a human donor in good health.

The chain joins TRBV13 to TRBJ1-2; 7 bases are shared with TRBD1. The CDR3 runs 16 residues. CDR1 is PRHDT and CDR2 is FYEKMQ in the germline V gene (reference sequence). Trimming removed 7 bases from V and 0 bases from J; junction bases left unmatched: 11. This CDR3 is CASTWTTGAPNYGYTF. For the CDR3, the DNA is TGTGCCAGCACCTGGACCACAGGGGCCCCTAACTATGGCTACACCTTC.

V is TRBV10-3 and J is TRBJ2-2; 12 bases align to TRBD2. The V gene end was trimmed by 0 bases and the J gene end by 3 bases; junction bases not matched to a gene: 2. The CDR3 loop spans 17 amino acids. Looked up from germline, CDR1 is ENHRY and CDR2 is SYGVKD. The DNA of the CDR3 is TGTGCCATCAGTGAGTCGAGACTAGCGGGGGACACCGGGGAGCTGTTTTTT. It yields the protein CAISESRLAGDTGELFF.

The CDR3 DNA is TGTGCCAGCAGTTACTTCGACAGGGCGGACGCTGAAGCTTTCTTT. This codes for CASSYFDRADAEAFF. The chain has TRBV6-5 and TRBJ1-1, with TRBD1 matching over 7 bases. The CDR3 contains 15 residues. V shed 1 base, J shed 6 bases, and the junction held 8 bases outside the gene matches. Germline V gene data show CDR1 as MNHEY and CDR2 as SVGAGI.

This chain uses TRBV6-5 with TRBJ1-1; D is undetermined. CDR1 MNHEY and CDR2 SVGAGI come from the germline V gene. The CDR3 covers 15 residues. Trimming removed 2 bases from V and 0 bases from J, with 10 bases in between. CDR3: CASSYLGSMNTEAFF. CDR3 nucleotide sequence: TGTGCCAGCAGTTACCTAGGTTCTATGAACACTGAAGCTTTCTTT.

In this sample, this clone turned up once. J is TRBJ1-5 and V is TRBV28; the D is unclear. Trimming took 4 bases from V and 4 from J, leaving 5 bases between them. CDR1 MDHEN and CDR2 SYDVKM come from the germline V gene. CDR3 size: 12 residues. The CDR3: CASSSVNQPQHF. The CDR3 nucleotides are TGTGCCAGCAGTTCAGTAAATCAGCCCCAGCATTTT.

The V and J genes are TRBV5-1 and TRBJ2-7; the D gene is possibly TRBD2 (6 bases). This CDR3 has 16 amino acids. Germline V gene sequence: CDR1 SGHRS, CDR2 YFSETQ. Trimming removed 0 bases at V and 2 bases at J, with 15 bases between. Here the CDR3 reads CASSLGAWRGPYEQYF. The DNA for the CDR3 is TGCGCCAGCAGCTTGGGAGCCTGGCGGGGACCCTACGAGCAGTACTTC.

The V call is TRBV21-1, the J call TRBJ1-4; TRBD1 was called by the table and not checked on the DNA. TRBV21-1 is tagged as a pseudogene. The CDR3 is made up of 15 amino acids. CDR3 in amino acids: CASSKTGVTNEKLFF. Written as DNA, the CDR3 is TGTGCCAGCAGCAAAACAGGGGTTACTAATGAAAAACTGTTTTTT.

This chain connects TRBV5-1 to TRBJ2-1; 8 nucleotides match TRBD2. Per the germline V gene, CDR1 is SGHRS and CDR2 is YFSETQ. V was pared by 2 bases and J by 2 bases, with 6 bases of the junction left unmatched. The CDR3 extends over 16 amino acids. The CDR3 is CASSLKGGGPYNEQFF. CDR3 sequence (DNA): TGCGCCAGCAGCTTAAAGGGCGGGGGGCCCTACAATGAGCAGTTCTTC.

This clone was picked up one time. The gene calls are TRBV10-2 and TRBJ2-1; the match to TRBD2 covers 9 bases. The CDR3 has 16 residues. CDR1 WSHSY and CDR2 SAAADI come from the germline V gene. The V gene end was trimmed by 5 bases and the J gene end by 5 bases; junction bases not matched to a gene: 10. The CDR3, as DNA: TGCGCCAGCAGTCTTCATACGGGACTAGCAAACAATGAGCAGTTCTTC. As protein: CASSLHTGLANNEQFF.